The 8 T cell receptor beta chains given below trace back to one sample, sequenced in a study of Ad26.COV2.S vaccination and SARS-CoV-2 variants. Data came from immunoSEQ multiplex PCR; TCRdb stores just in-frame clones and leaves some out. The sample holds 400,000 to 450,000 clones, 80% to 95% seen once. The treatment was: some 19 received Ad26.COV2.S at low or high dose, single or two shots; 5 received placebo; per-sample allocation not given. Collection of the samples took place on day 63 after the first injection of vaccine or placebo. This material consisted of peripheral blood, taken in a trial of Ad26.COV2.S vaccine versus placebo. These receptors were taken from a person between 18 and 60 years old who received the Ad26.COV2.S COVID-19 vaccine or a placebo.

V usage is TRBV7-9 and J usage is TRBJ1-4; tentative D call: TRBD1 (5 bases). The CDR3 contains 13 residues. Trimming removed 7 bases from V and 11 bases from J, with 17 bases in between. The germline gives CDR1 SEHNR, CDR2 FQNEAQ (reference sequence). The CDR3 loop reads CASNQLLGGKLFF. CDR3 coding DNA: TGTGCCAGCAACCAACTCCTTGGGGGGAAACTGTTTTTT.

The chain uses TRBV7-8 and TRBJ2-7; 10 bases line up with TRBD2. Germline V gene lookup returns CDR1 SGHVS and CDR2 FQNEAQ. Trimming removed 3 bases from V and 2 bases from J; junction bases left unmatched: 1. This CDR3 is 14 amino acids long. Written as DNA, the CDR3 is TGTGCCAGCAGCTTTCTAGCGGGAGCCTACGAGCAGTACTTC. This encodes CASSFLAGAYEQYF.

The chain uses TRBV24-1 and TRBJ2-2, with 7 positions matching TRBD2. Germline CDR1 reads KGHDR; CDR2 reads SFDVKD. This CDR3 is 15 amino acids long. Trimming took 10 bases from V and 1 from J; bases not matched to a gene: 8. The CDR3 DNA follows: TGTGCCACTGCCCCGGGGGGACGGAACACCGGGGAGCTGTTTTTT. Its translation is CATAPGGRNTGELFF.

The chain has TRBV27 and TRBJ2-3, with TRBD1 as a possible D gene (5 bases). CDR1 and CDR2 (germline): MNHEY, SMNVEV (reference sequence). The CDR3 length is 15 residues. V was shortened by 7 bases and J by 0 bases, with 14 bases between the two germline ends. In DNA, the CDR3 is TGTGCCAGCACCCTAGGGGTTGGGAGCACAGATACGCAGTATTTT. It specifies CASTLGVGSTDTQYF.

The chain employs TRBV11-3 and TRBJ2-1; TRBD2 matches 11 bases. CDR1 and CDR2 (germline): SGHNT, YENEEA. CDR3 length: 19 amino acids. J gave up 7 bases and V 5 bases, and 19 bases lay outside the gene matches. As DNA, the CDR3 is TGTGCCAGCAGCCGACTGACAGGGGACCTAGCGGGAGGAGGTAATGAGCAGTTCTTC. Protein: CASSRLTGDLAGGGNEQFF.

V usage is TRBV7-9 and J usage is TRBJ2-2; D is ambiguous. Germline V gene lookup returns CDR1 SEHNR and CDR2 FQNEAQ (reference sequence). The V end was cut by 5 bases, the J end by 8 bases, with 12 bases between. The CDR3 is 13 residues long. CDR3 region: CASSRKGRGELFF. Here the CDR3 DNA reads TGTGCCAGCAGCAGAAAAGGCAGAGGGGAGCTGTTTTTT.

The CDR3 here is CASSPRGSSYNEQFF. The CDR3 DNA reads TGTGCCAGCAGCCCCAGGGGTAGCTCCTACAATGAGCAGTTCTTC. This chain joins TRBV7-9 and TRBJ2-1, with D possibly TRBD1 on 6 matching bases. The V gene lost 5 bases and the J gene lost 0 bases, with 11 bases spanning the gap. Germline CDR1 and CDR2: SEHNR and FQNEAQ (reference sequence). The CDR3 extends over 15 amino acids.

Concerning this clone: This same CDR3 is encoded by further DNA sequences in the sample. The rearrangement joins TRBV12-3 or TRBV12-4 to TRBJ2-5, with D hard to call. V was shortened by 3 bases and J by 5 bases, with 4 bases between the two germline ends. The CDR3 is made up of 11 amino acids. The chain's CDR3 is CASSFAETQYF. CDR3 sequence (DNA): TGTGCCAGCAGTTTCGCTGAGACCCAGTACTTC.